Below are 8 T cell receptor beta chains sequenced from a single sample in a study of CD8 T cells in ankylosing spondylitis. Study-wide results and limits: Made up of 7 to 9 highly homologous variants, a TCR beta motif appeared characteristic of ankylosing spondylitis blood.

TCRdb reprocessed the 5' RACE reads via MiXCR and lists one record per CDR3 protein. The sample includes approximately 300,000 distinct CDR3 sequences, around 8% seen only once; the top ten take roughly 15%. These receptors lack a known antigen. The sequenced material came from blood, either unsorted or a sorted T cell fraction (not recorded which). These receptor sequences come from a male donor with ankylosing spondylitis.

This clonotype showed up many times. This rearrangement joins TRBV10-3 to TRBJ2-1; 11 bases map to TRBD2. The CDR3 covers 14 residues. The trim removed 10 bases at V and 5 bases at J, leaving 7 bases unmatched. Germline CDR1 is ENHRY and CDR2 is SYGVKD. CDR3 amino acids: CATLAGGGHNEQFF. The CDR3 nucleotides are TGTGCCACCTTAGCGGGAGGGGGGCACAATGAGCAGTTCTTC.

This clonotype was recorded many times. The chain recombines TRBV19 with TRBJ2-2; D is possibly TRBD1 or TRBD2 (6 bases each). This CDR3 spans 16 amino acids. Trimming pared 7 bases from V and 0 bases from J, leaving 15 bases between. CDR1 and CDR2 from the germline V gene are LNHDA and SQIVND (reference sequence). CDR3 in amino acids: CASTAGHEANTGELFF. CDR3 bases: TGTGCCAGTACCGCGGGACACGAAGCGAACACCGGGGAGCTGTTTTTT.

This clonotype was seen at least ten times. For the CDR3, the DNA is TGTGCCAGCAGCGTAGGGGGGGACGGATACTCCTACGAGCAGTACTTC. This gives the protein CASSVGGDGYSYEQYF. The chain joins TRBV9 to TRBJ2-7; perhaps TRBD2 as D (6 bases). V was pared by 0 bases and J by 0 bases, with 13 bases between. Per germline, CDR1 SGDLS and CDR2 YYNGEE. The CDR3 loop spans 16 amino acids.

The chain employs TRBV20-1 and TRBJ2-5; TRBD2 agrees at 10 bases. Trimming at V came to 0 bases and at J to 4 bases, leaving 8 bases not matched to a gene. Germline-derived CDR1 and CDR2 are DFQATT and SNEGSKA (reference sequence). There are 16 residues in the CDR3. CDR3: CSARDWRLAGVETQYF. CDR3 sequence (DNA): TGCAGTGCTAGAGATTGGCGGCTAGCGGGAGTAGAGACCCAGTACTTC.

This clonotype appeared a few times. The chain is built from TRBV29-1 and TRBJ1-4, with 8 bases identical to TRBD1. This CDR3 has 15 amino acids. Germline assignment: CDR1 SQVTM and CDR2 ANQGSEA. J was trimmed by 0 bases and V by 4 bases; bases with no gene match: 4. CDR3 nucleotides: TGCAGCGTTGCCACAGGGGGAACAACTAATGAAAAACTGTTTTTT. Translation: CSVATGGTTNEKLFF.

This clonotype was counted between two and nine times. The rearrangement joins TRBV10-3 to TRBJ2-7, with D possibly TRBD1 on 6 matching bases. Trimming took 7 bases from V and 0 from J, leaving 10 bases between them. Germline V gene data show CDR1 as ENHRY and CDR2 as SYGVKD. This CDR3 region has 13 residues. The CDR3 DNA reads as TGTGCCATCACCGGACAGTACTCCTACGAGCAGTACTTC. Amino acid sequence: CAITGQYSYEQYF.

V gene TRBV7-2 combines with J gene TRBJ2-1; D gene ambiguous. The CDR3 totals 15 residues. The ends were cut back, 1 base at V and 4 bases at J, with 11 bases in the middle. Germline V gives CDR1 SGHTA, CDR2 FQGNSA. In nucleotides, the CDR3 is TGTGCCAGCAGCTTAGAGCTATCTAGATACAATGAGCAGTTCTTC. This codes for CASSLELSRYNEQFF.

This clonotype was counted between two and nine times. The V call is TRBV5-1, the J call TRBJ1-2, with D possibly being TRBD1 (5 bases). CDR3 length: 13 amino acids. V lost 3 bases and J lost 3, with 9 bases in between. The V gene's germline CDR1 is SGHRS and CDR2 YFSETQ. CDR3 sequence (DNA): TGCGCCAGCAGCTCCCAGGGCGACTATGGCTACACCTTC. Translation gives CASSSQGDYGYTF.